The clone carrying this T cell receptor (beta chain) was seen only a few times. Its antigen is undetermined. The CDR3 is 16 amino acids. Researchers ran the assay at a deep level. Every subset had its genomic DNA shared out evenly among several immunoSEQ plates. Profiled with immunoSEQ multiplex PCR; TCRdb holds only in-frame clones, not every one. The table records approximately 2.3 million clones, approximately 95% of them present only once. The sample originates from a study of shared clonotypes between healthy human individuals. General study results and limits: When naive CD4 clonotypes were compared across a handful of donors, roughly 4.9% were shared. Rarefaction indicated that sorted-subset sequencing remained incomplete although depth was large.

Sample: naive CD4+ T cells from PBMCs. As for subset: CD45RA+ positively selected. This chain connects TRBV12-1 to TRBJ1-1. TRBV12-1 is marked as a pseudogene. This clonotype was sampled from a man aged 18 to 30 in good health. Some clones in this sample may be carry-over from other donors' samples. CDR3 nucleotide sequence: TGTGCCAGCAGCTTTGTGTCGACGGATGTAAACACTGAAGCTTTCTTT. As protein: CASSFVSTDVNTEAFF.